These 2 T cell receptor beta chains were all obtained from the same sample, sequenced in a study of response to subunit inactivated influenza vaccine. From the RT-PCR reads, TCRdb called clonotypes with MiXCR, one entry per CDR3 protein. This table holds fewer than 250,000 distinct CDR3 sequences, about an eighth found once. The sequences come from CD8+ T cells sorted from PBMCs, collected less than 6 days after vaccination. All receptors come from a man aged 45-60 years who received an inactivated influenza vaccine.

The chain uses TRBV28 and TRBJ2-1; D is possibly TRBD1 (6 bases). Trimming removed 6 bases from V and 2 bases from J, with 14 bases in between. The CDR3 is 15 residues long. Per the germline V gene, CDR1 is MDHEN and CDR2 is SYDVKM. The CDR3 nucleotides read TGTGCCAGCAGGCGACAGGTAACGACCTACAATGAGCAGTTCTTC. Its protein is CASRRQVTTYNEQFF.

This clonotype has a handful of counts. The chain is built from TRBV20-1 and TRBJ2-1; TRBD2 aligns across 11 bases. The length of the CDR3 is 15 residues. Germline values: CDR1 DFQATT, CDR2 SNEGSKA (reference sequence). V lost 5 bases to trimming and J lost 2 bases; unmatched junction nucleotides: 5. DNA for the CDR3: TGCAGTGCTTACCTAGCGGGAGGCCCCTACAATGAGCAGTTCTTC. The encoded protein is CSAYLAGGPYNEQFF.